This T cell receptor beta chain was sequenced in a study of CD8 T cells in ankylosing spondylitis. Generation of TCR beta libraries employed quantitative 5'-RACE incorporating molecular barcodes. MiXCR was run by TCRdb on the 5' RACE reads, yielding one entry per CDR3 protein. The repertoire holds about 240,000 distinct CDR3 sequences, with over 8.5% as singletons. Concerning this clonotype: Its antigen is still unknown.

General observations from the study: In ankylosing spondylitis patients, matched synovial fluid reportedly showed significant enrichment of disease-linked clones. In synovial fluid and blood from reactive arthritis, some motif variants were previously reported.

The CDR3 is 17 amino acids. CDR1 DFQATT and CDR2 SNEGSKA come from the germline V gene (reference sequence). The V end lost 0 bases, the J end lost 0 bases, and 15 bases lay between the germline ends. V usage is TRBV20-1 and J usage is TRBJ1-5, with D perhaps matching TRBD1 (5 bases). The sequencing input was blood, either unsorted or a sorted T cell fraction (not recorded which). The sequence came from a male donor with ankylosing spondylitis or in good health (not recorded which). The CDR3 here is CSARDRTKRGSNQPQHF. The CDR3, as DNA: TGCAGTGCTAGAGACCGGACAAAAAGGGGTAGCAATCAGCCCCAGCATTTT.